This T cell receptor beta chain came from a study of shared clonotypes between healthy human individuals. Study-wide background: Ranging from 18 to 49 in age, donors were two women and a few men. Study-level results: In this cohort, only blood was sampled, and tissue repertoires likely differ.

Terminally differentiated effector memory CD45RA+ cells were left out of the naive CD8 fraction, which was CD45RO-negative and positively selected for CCR7. The CDR3 runs to 16 residues. V lost 1 base and J 4 bases, leaving 16 bases between the germline ends. In germline, CDR1 is MNHEY, CDR2 SMNVEV (reference sequence). The repertoire was sequenced with immunoSEQ multiplex PCR; TCRdb's copy has only in-frame clones and lacks some. The profile shows millions of clones, roughly 95% of them singletons. Note on this clone: Its antigen is not known.

The chain combines TRBV27 with TRBJ1-1; TRBD1 might be the D (6 bases). The sample consisted of naive CD8+ T cells sorted from blood. The TCR was taken from a man aged 18 to 29 in good health. CDR3 protein: CASSLWGGPEGTEAFF. The CDR3 nucleotides read TGTGCCAGCAGTTTATGGGGGGGGCCGGAGGGCACTGAAGCTTTCTTT.